This TCR beta chain came from a study of spatial heterogeneity in lung cancer. As for time point: sample taken at primary tumor resection. Whole RNA was taken from tumor, nontumor lung or frozen PBMC; it was then sequenced unsorted. Samples were obtained from about 72 donors, all untreated early-stage non-small cell lung cancer patients. The germline CDR1 and CDR2 sequences are LNHNV and YYDKDF (reference sequence). The V end lost 6 bases, the J end lost 4 bases, and 21 bases lay between the germline ends. The CDR3 sequence is 16 residues long. On this clonotype: Given a much more abundant clone one base away, this may be a read error.

Every TCR cDNA molecule bore a unique molecular identifier. From the 5' RACE reads, TCRdb called clonotypes with MiXCR, one entry per CDR3 protein. The sample holds 26,000 or so distinct CDR3 sequences, roughly 8.4% seen once. This rearrangement joins TRBV15 to TRBJ1-1; no definite D call. The sequencing used PBMCs, collected at surgery. This TCR came from a female donor with early-stage non-small cell lung cancer. The CDR3 reads CATSGEPTAMTTEAFF. The CDR3 coding sequence is TGTGCCACCAGTGGGGAGCCCACGGCTATGACCACTGAAGCTTTCTTT.